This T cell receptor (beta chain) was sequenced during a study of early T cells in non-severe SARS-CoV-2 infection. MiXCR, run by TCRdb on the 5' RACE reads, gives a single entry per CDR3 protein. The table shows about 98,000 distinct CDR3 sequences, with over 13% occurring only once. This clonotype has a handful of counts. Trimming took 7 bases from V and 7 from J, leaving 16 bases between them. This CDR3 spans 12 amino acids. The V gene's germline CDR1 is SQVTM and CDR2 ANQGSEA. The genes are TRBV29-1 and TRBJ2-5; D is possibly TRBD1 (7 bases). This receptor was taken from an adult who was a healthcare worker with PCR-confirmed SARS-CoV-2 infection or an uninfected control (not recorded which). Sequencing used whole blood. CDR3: CSGGQEGRTQYF. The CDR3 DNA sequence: TGCAGCGGCGGACAGGAGGGGCGGACCCAGTACTTC.